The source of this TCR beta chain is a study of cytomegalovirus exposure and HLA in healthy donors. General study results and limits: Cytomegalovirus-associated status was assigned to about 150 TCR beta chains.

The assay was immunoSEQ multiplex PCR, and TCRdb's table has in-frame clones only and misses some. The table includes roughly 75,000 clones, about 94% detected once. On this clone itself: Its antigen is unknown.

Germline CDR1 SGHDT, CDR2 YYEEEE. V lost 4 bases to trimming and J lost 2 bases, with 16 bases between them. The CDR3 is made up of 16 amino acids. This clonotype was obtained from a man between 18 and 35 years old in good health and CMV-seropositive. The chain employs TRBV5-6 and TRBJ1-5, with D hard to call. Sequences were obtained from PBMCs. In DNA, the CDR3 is TGTGCCAGCAGCCGTAGCGACGCTAAGGGCAATCAGCCCCAGCATTTT. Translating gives CASSRSDAKGNQPQHF.